This T cell receptor beta chain was recovered during a study of CD8+ T cells in alopecia areata. Study details: Percentage of affected scalp area was the basis on which treated patients' severity was scored.

With regard to this clone: Its antigen is undetermined.

Notes on the study in general: In scalp and blood, many expanded lesional clones persisted during tofacitinib. Tofacitinib produced a significant decrease in scalp clonality and in expanded CD8+ clones among the top 100.

Sequencing used cDNA as its template, made by extracting RNA and reverse transcribing it. Measured with immunoSEQ multiplex PCR; TCRdb has only the in-frame clones, and not every one. The sample shows fewer than 350,000 clones, roughly 64% of them seen only once. Trimming shortened V by 1 base and J by 5 bases, and 6 bases separated the two germline ends. The CDR3 contains 13 residues. Per germline, CDR1 MNHEY and CDR2 SMNVEV (reference sequence). Specified treatment: oral pan-JAK inhibitor, 5-10 mg twice daily. The source was CD4+ T cells sorted from blood, collected at week 24, from a patient treated with tofacitinib. The receptor was derived from a human donor with alopecia areata. The rearrangement joins TRBV27 to TRBJ1-5; D remains ambiguous. CDR3 nucleotides: TGTGCCAGCAGTTTATGGAGGGATCAGCCCCAGCATTTT. Translated, it gives CASSLWRDQPQHF.